These 15 T cell receptor beta chains were all obtained from the same sample, sequenced in a study of T cell responses to AZD1222 COVID-19 vaccine. Produced via immunoSEQ multiplex PCR; TCRdb's table is partial and in-frame only. The profile shows some 130,000 clones, over 80% of them singletons. The sequenced sample was peripheral blood, obtained 28 days after the second AZD1222 dose. Receptors originate from an adult who received the AZD1222 COVID-19 vaccine.

The V call is TRBV5-1, the J call TRBJ2-3; 8 nucleotides align to TRBD2. Germline V gives CDR1 SGHRS, CDR2 YFSETQ. This CDR3 spans 14 amino acids. V shed 4 bases and J 6 bases; nucleotides not matched to a gene: 7. DNA for the CDR3: TGCGCCAGCAGCATTGGGACTAGGGAGGATACGCAGTATTTT. Its protein product is CASSIGTREDTQYF.

The V gene is TRBV6-5, the J gene TRBJ1-6; D unresolved. CDR3 length equals 14 residues. V shed 5 bases and J shed 6 bases, with 11 bases lying between them. Germline assignment: CDR1 MNHEY and CDR2 SVGAGI. CDR3 bases: TGTGCCAGCAGTCTCCAGTACAGTAATTCACCCCTCCACTTT. Its protein product is CASSLQYSNSPLHF.

The rearrangement links TRBV3-1 (or the pseudogene TRBV3-2) to TRBJ1-1; D is unresolved. The CDR3 is 14 amino acids. V lost 1 base to trimming and J lost 0 bases, with 6 bases between them. The germline CDR1 and CDR2 sequences are LGHDT and YNNKEL (reference sequence). For the CDR3, the DNA is TGTGCCAGCAGCCAAGGTCAGCTGAACACTGAAGCTTTCTTT. Amino acid sequence: CASSQGQLNTEAFF.

The J gene is TRBJ2-1, the V gene TRBV28; 7 nucleotides align to TRBD2. Germline CDR1 reads MDHEN; CDR2 reads SYDVKM. The CDR3 spans 14 residues. The J segment lost 3 bases and the V segment lost 8 bases, leaving 7 bases of the junction unmatched. CDR3 nucleotides: TGTGCCAGCGGGGCGGGAGCGGTCTACAATGAGCAGTTCTTC. Its protein is CASGAGAVYNEQFF.

This sequence joins TRBV18 and TRBJ2-7; the match to TRBD1 covers 9 bases. The CDR3 consists of 13 residues. CDR1 and CDR2 (germline): KGHSH, LQKENI. Trimming removed 3 bases from V and 6 bases from J; junction bases left unmatched: 3. CDR3 in amino acids: CASSPGQGSEQYF. Here the CDR3 DNA reads TGTGCCAGCTCACCGGGACAGGGCTCCGAGCAGTACTTC.

This clone appeared once. The rearrangement uses TRBV7-2 and TRBJ2-5; D not resolved. Germline-derived CDR1 and CDR2 are SGHTA and FQGNSA. This CDR3 region has 14 residues. V was clipped by 3 bases and J by 2 bases, with 10 bases between them. The CDR3 loop reads CASSFGSTQETQYF. Here the CDR3 DNA reads TGTGCCAGCAGCTTTGGCTCGACTCAAGAGACCCAGTACTTC.

The CDR3 DNA reads as TGCGCCAGCAGACCCTCAATAGGGGTAGATACGCAGTATTTT. Its protein is CASRPSIGVDTQYF. This chain links TRBV10-2 with TRBJ2-3; maybe TRBD1 (5 bases). From germline, CDR1 is WSHSY and CDR2 SAAADI. This CDR3 comprises 14 residues. V lost 6 bases, J lost 5 bases, and 15 bases lay in between.

The CDR3 here is CSASQGQAWDIQYF. The CDR3 bases are TGCAGTGCTAGTCAAGGGCAGGCGTGGGACATTCAGTACTTC. V gene TRBV20-1 combines with J gene TRBJ2-4, with unresolved D. Germline CDR1 reads DFQATT; CDR2 reads SNEGSKA (reference sequence). This CDR3 region has 14 residues. V was trimmed by 3 bases and J by 8 bases, leaving 17 bases between them.

The chain joins TRBV11-3 to TRBJ2-3; the D gene could be TRBD1 or TRBD2 (5 bases each). Per germline, CDR1 SGHNT and CDR2 YENEEA. V was pared by 4 bases and J by 1 base, with 12 bases between. The CDR3 is 15 residues long. This CDR3 is CASSWGTGRTDTQYF. The CDR3 nucleotides are TGTGCCAGCAGCTGGGGGACGGGGCGCACAGATACGCAGTATTTT. Drawing the rest from reference TRBV11-3 and TRBJ2-3, the complete variable domain is EAGVVQSPRYKIIEKKQPVAFWCNPISGHNTLYWYLQNLGQGPELLIRYENEEAVDDSQLPKDRFSAERLKGVDSTLKIQPAELGDSAVYLCASSWGTGRTDTQYFGPGTRLTVL.

The chain recombines TRBV29-1 with TRBJ2-2; 11 bases line up with TRBD2. V dropped 2 bases and J dropped 4; count of bases not matched to a gene: 6. Germline V gene lookup returns CDR1 SQVTM and CDR2 ANQGSEA. The CDR3 contains 16 residues. Here the CDR3 reads CSVELGLAGGTGELFF. Written as DNA, the CDR3 is TGCAGCGTTGAACTCGGGCTAGCGGGGGGCACCGGGGAGCTGTTTTTT.

The chain carries TRBV12-5 and TRBJ1-1; D may be TRBD1 (5 bases). The CDR3 contains 14 residues. From germline, CDR1 is LGHNT and CDR2 FRNRAP. V gave up 3 bases and J gave up 1 base, with 9 bases separating them. The DNA of the CDR3 is TGTGCTAGTGGTTTAGGGGTAGAGAACACTGAAGCTTTCTTT. Protein: CASGLGVENTEAFF.

CDR3 residues: CSVRTAGTEAFF. The CDR3 nucleotides read TGCAGCGTGCGGACGGCAGGGACTGAAGCTTTCTTT. The V and J genes are TRBV29-1 and TRBJ1-1; TRBD1 might be the D (5 bases). CDR3 size: 12 residues. V lost 6 bases and J lost 5, with 13 bases in between. CDR1 is SQVTM and CDR2 is ANQGSEA in the germline V gene.

The rearrangement joins TRBV5-1 to TRBJ2-2; D gene uncertain. The germline gives CDR1 SGHRS, CDR2 YFSETQ. Trimming cost V 1 base and J 3 bases, with 4 bases left between them. This CDR3 comprises 13 residues. The CDR3 reads CASSLRDTGELFF. In DNA form, the CDR3 reads TGCGCCAGCAGCTTGCGGGACACCGGGGAGCTGTTTTTT.

The chain uses TRBV10-1 and TRBJ1-3, with D possibly being TRBD1 (5 bases). In germline, CDR1 is WNHNN, CDR2 SYGVQD (reference sequence). The ends were cut back, 6 bases at V and 0 bases at J, with 15 bases in the middle. The CDR3 sequence is 16 residues long. CDR3 DNA: TGCGCCAGCAGGGGGTTCCAGGGAGTCTCTGGAAACACCATATATTTT. Translation: CASRGFQGVSGNTIYF.

The CDR3, as DNA: TGTGCCAGCACCCCCTGGCTCCAAGAGACCCAGTACTTC. Residues: CASTPWLQETQYF. The rearrangement links TRBV28 to TRBJ2-5; D is undetermined. The V and J ends lost 7 bases and 1 base respectively, with 10 bases between them. Germline V gene lookup returns CDR1 MDHEN and CDR2 SYDVKM. The CDR3 consists of 13 residues.